These 17 T cell receptor beta chains were all obtained from the same sample, sequenced in a study of beta chain features in type 1 diabetes. Study-wide results and caveats: In all four CD4+ subsets, TCRB CDR3 length was significantly, moderately reduced in type 1 diabetes.

These receptors are not linked to any known antigen. All of the isolated RNA was reverse transcribed, so expressed TCRB transcripts were sequenced. TCRdb keeps only in-frame clones here, not all; method: immunoSEQ multiplex PCR. The data contain around 130,000 clones, 7.5% to 9.5% of them singletons. Material for sequencing was central memory CD4+ T cells from blood. All receptors derive from a man in his thirties or forties with type 1 diabetes.

V usage is TRBV6-5 and J usage is TRBJ2-5; no firm D call. V was pared by 2 bases and J by 5 bases, with 6 bases between. The germline gives CDR1 MNHEY, CDR2 SVGAGI. The CDR3 has 12 amino acids. This CDR3 reads CASSYTRETQYF. The CDR3 region has the DNA TGTGCCAGCAGTTACACGAGGGAGACCCAGTACTTC.

The J gene is TRBJ2-3, the V gene TRBV10-3; perhaps TRBD2 as D (6 bases). The CDR3 is made up of 11 amino acids. The V end lost 10 bases, the J end lost 5 bases, and 10 bases lay between the germline ends. Germline values: CDR1 ENHRY, CDR2 SYGVKD. CDR3 DNA: TGTGCCACCCTGGGACTAGATACGCAGTATTTT. Translated: CATLGLDTQYF.

In this sample, this clone turned up a few times. The V gene is TRBV2, the J gene TRBJ1-6; TRBD1 might be the D (6 bases). This CDR3 comprises 13 residues. The germline V gene encodes CDR1 SNHLY and CDR2 FYNNEI. Deletions cut 7 bases from V and 10 bases from J, with 14 bases between. The CDR3 DNA sequence: TGTGCCAGCATGGCGGACAGCGGCTCACCCCTCCACTTT. It codes for CASMADSGSPLHF.

This rearrangement joins TRBV6-5 to TRBJ1-1, with unresolved D. Trimming stripped 5 bases from V and 1 base from J, with 5 bases between. Germline CDR1 and CDR2: MNHEY and SVGAGI. The CDR3 loop spans 12 amino acids. The CDR3 is CASSEQNTEAFF. CDR3 in DNA: TGTGCCAGCAGTGAACAGAACACTGAAGCTTTCTTT.

CDR3 DNA: TGTGCCTCGACCGGTGGGTCGGGGGAGACCCAGTACTTC. Its protein is CASTGGSGETQYF. V is TRBV10-3 and J is TRBJ2-5; D is perhaps TRBD2 (5 bases). Between the trimmed V and J ends, which lost 11 bases and 5 bases, there was a span of 18 bases. The CDR3 extends over 13 amino acids. Per germline, CDR1 ENHRY and CDR2 SYGVKD.

The rearrangement uses TRBV29-1 and TRBJ2-5; the match to TRBD2 covers 15 bases. Germline CDR1 reads SQVTM; CDR2 reads ANQGSEA. V gave up 5 bases and J gave up 0 bases; unmatched junction bases: 4. CDR3 length: 16 amino acids. CDR3 coding DNA: TGCAGCGTTAAGGGACTAGCGGGGGGAAACCAAGAGACCCAGTACTTC. Translating gives CSVKGLAGGNQETQYF.

V and J are TRBV5-1 and TRBJ2-3, with TRBD1 identical over 7 bases. CDR1 SGHRS and CDR2 YFSETQ come from the germline V gene. Trimming removed 4 bases from V and 6 bases from J; junction bases left unmatched: 11. This CDR3 contains 15 residues. CDR3 DNA: TGCGCCAGCAGCCTACAGGGGTCCCCGGGGGATACGCAGTATTTT. It yields the protein CASSLQGSPGDTQYF.

The gene calls are TRBV27 and TRBJ2-7; no definite D call. V lost 4 bases, J lost 6 bases, and 19 bases lay in between. The germline V gene encodes CDR1 MNHEY and CDR2 SMNVEV (reference sequence). The CDR3 is made up of 15 amino acids. CDR3 sequence reads: CASSSRLGQVGEQYF. The CDR3 coding sequence is TGTGCCAGCAGTTCCCGGCTGGGCCAAGTGGGCGAGCAGTACTTC.

This clone was observed a few times. The genes are TRBV7-9 and TRBJ2-2; 8 bases fit TRBD1. The trim removed 5 bases at V and 1 base at J, leaving 0 bases unmatched. Germline V CDR1 and CDR2: SEHNR, FQNEAQ (reference sequence). The CDR3 has 14 amino acids. CDR3: CASSGTGNTGELFF. The CDR3, as DNA: TGTGCCAGCAGCGGGACAGGGAACACCGGGGAGCTGTTTTTT.

The chain is built from TRBV18 and TRBJ2-3, with D possibly matching TRBD2 (6 bases). This CDR3 is 15 amino acids long. Germline values: CDR1 KGHSH, CDR2 LQKENI. The V end lost 6 bases, the J end lost 4 bases, and 17 bases lay between the germline ends. The CDR3 coding sequence is TGTGCCAGCTCGCCGGGACTCCTTAGCGCAGATACGCAGTATTTT. Its translation is CASSPGLLSADTQYF.

The chain joins TRBV6-5 to TRBJ2-1; TRBD2 agrees at 11 bases. CDR3 length equals 15 residues. Germline trimming cut 0 bases from V and 9 bases from J; bases unmatched to any gene: 4. Germline-derived CDR1 and CDR2 are MNHEY and SVGAGI. DNA of the CDR3: TGTGCCAGCAGTTACTCGGCTAGCGGGGGGTTTGAGCAGTTCTTC. This sequence encodes CASSYSASGGFEQFF.

The chain links TRBV29-1 to TRBJ1-2, with TRBD1 matching over 11 bases. V was pared by 7 bases and J by 3 bases, with 1 base of the junction left unmatched. CDR1 SQVTM and CDR2 ANQGSEA come from the germline V gene. This CDR3 is 12 amino acids long. The CDR3 region has the DNA TGCAGCGCGGGACAGGGGGACTATGGCTACACCTTC. This sequence encodes CSAGQGDYGYTF.

V usage is TRBV28 and J usage is TRBJ2-7; no definite D call. The CDR3 consists of 10 residues. In germline, CDR1 is MDHEN, CDR2 SYDVKM. Trimming cost V 3 bases and J 5 bases, with 2 bases left between them. CDR3 sequence reads: CASSFNEQYF. CDR3 nucleotide sequence: TGTGCCAGCAGTTTTAACGAGCAGTACTTC.

The chain links TRBV6-5 to TRBJ2-3; tentative D call: TRBD2 (5 bases). The V end lost 0 bases, the J end lost 6 bases, and 16 bases lay between the germline ends. CDR3 length equals 16 residues. The germline V gene encodes CDR1 MNHEY and CDR2 SVGAGI. CDR3: CASSYSRGPLPDTQYF. The CDR3 DNA sequence: TGTGCCAGCAGTTACTCGCGCGGGCCTCTACCTGATACGCAGTATTTT.

The chain employs TRBV28 and TRBJ1-2; perhaps TRBD1 as D (5 bases). The CDR3 loop spans 14 amino acids. CDR1 and CDR2 from the germline V gene are MDHEN and SYDVKM. V was cut by 6 bases and J by 4 bases, with 15 bases left in between. The CDR3 spells CASRPYRGAYGYTF. In DNA form, the CDR3 reads TGTGCCAGCAGGCCTTATCGTGGGGCCTATGGCTACACCTTC.

The chain recombines TRBV6-6 with TRBJ2-5; D call uncertain. Germline loops: CDR1 MNHNY, CDR2 SVGAGI (reference sequence). CDR3 length: 14 amino acids. The ends were cut back, 10 bases at V and 4 bases at J, with 19 bases in the middle. The CDR3, as DNA: TGTGCCACTTCACGAGGCCCTCAACCAGAGACCCAGTACTTC. It codes for CATSRGPQPETQYF.

V is TRBV30 and J is TRBJ2-5, with 7 bases identical to TRBD1. CDR3 length: 13 residues. Trimming took 0 bases from V and 7 from J; bases not matched to a gene: 5. Germline V gives CDR1 GTSNPN, CDR2 SVGIG (reference sequence). CDR3 amino acids: CAWSVGGRLTQYF. The CDR3 DNA reads TGTGCCTGGAGTGTAGGGGGCAGGTTGACCCAGTACTTC.